Described below is a single T cell receptor beta chain sequence and its context. Its matching antigen is unknown. These data belong to a study of T cell responses to AZD1222 COVID-19 vaccine. Regarding the study as a whole: Spike was spanned by vaccine-associated CD4 TCRs, with dominance at 160-218 and 743-854.

The germline V gene has CDR1 MDHEN and CDR2 SYDVKM. V lost 7 bases to trimming and J lost 6 bases; unmatched junction nucleotides: 17. The CDR3 sequence is 17 residues long. Using immunoSEQ multiplex PCR, the repertoire was profiled, and TCRdb retains in-frame clones only, with some absent. The sample has 100,000 to 120,000 clones, approximately 90% seen once. The sequencing used peripheral blood, collected on day 0 of AZD1222 vaccination. The rearrangement uses TRBV28 and TRBJ2-1; 8 bases map to TRBD2. This clonotype was sampled from an adult in good health. The DNA for the CDR3 is TGTGCCAGCAAATCCCCGGGACTAGGTGCCCCTTCCAATGAGCAGTTCTTC. It codes for CASKSPGLGAPSNEQFF. Full variable domain (outside the CDR3, taken from reference TRBV28 and TRBJ2-1): DVKVTQSSRYLVKRTGEKVFLECVQDMDHENMFWYRQDPGLGLRLIYFSYDVKMKEKGDIPEGYSVSREKKERFSLILESASTNQTSMYLCASKSPGLGAPSNEQFFGPGTRLTVL.